This TCR beta chain was recorded in a study of T cell responses to AZD1222 COVID-19 vaccine. General observations from the study: The breadth and depth of Spike-specific TCRs increased once two AZD1222 doses had been given. Reportedly, nearly half of unique spike TCRs recognized epitopes outside B.1.351/B.1.1.7 mutations.

The data were produced by immunoSEQ multiplex PCR, yet TCRdb's version contains in-frame clones alone and is incomplete. This sample has about 80,000 clones, with around 93% found just once. As regards this clone: Antigen: not known.

V was pared by 7 bases and J by 3 bases, with 19 bases between. The CDR3 covers 15 residues. Germline V CDR1 and CDR2: MNHNY, SVGAGI (reference sequence). The TCR comes from an adult who received the AZD1222 COVID-19 vaccine. The input for sequencing was peripheral blood, taken 28 days after the second AZD1222 dose. V and J are TRBV6-6 and TRBJ2-7, with a possible D match to TRBD1 (5 bases). The CDR3 sequence: CASTDTLLGHYEQYF. The DNA for the CDR3 is TGTGCCAGCACCGACACCCTACTGGGGCACTACGAGCAGTACTTC.